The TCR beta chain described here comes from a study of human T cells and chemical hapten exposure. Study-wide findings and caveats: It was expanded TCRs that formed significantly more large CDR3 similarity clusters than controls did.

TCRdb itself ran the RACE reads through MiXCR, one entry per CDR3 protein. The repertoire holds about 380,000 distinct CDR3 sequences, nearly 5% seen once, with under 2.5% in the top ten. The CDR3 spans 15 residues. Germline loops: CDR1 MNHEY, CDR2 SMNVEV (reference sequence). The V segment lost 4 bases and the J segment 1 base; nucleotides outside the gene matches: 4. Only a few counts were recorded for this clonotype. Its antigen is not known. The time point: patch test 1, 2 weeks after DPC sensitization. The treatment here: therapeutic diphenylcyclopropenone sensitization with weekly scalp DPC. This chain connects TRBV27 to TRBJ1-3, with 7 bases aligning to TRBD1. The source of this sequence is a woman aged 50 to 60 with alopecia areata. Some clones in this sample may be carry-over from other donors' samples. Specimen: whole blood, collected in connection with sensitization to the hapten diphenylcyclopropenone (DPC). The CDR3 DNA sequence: TGTGCCAGCAGTTCACAGGGGCAATCTGGAAACACCATATATTTT. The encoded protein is CASSSQGQSGNTIYF.